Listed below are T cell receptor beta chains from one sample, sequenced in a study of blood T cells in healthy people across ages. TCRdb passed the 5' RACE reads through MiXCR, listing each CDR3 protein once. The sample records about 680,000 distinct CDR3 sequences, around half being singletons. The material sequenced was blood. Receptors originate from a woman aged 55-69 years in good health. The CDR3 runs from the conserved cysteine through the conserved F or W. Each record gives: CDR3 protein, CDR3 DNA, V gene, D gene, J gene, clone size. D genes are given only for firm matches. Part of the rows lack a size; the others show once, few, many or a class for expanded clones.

CDR3aa: CSVEDRKVSYNEQFF
CDR3nt: TGCAGCGTTGAAGATCGTAAGGTTAGCTACAATGAGCAGTTCTTC
v_gene: TRBV29-1
d_gene: -
j_gene: TRBJ2-1
abundance: -

CDR3aa: CASSLNSLNTEAFF
CDR3nt: TGCGCCAGCAGCTTGAACAGTCTGAACACTGAAGCTTTCTTT
v_gene: TRBV5-1
d_gene: -
j_gene: TRBJ1-1
abundance: -

CDR3aa: CASTRVTYNEQYF
CDR3nt: TGTGCCAGCACGCGGGTTACCTACAATGAGCAGTACTTC
v_gene: TRBV28
d_gene: -
j_gene: TRBJ2-7
abundance: -

CDR3aa: CACGLAGEWDEQFF
CDR3nt: TGTGCCTGCGGACTAGCGGGGGAATGGGATGAGCAGTTCTTC
v_gene: TRBV13
d_gene: TRBD2
j_gene: TRBJ2-1
abundance: -

CDR3aa: CASSTGPGEKLFF
CDR3nt: TGTGCCAGCAGCACCGGGCCCGGGGAAAAACTGTTTTTT
v_gene: TRBV21-1
d_gene: -
j_gene: TRBJ1-4
abundance: few

CDR3aa: CAWEQGSSYEQYF
CDR3nt: TGTGCCTGGGAACAGGGCAGCTCCTACGAGCAGTACTTC
v_gene: TRBV30
d_gene: -
j_gene: TRBJ2-7
abundance: -

CDR3aa: CAISESGQTTGASTNEKLFF
CDR3nt: TGTGCCATCAGTGAGTCGGGCCAGACTACAGGGGCTTCAACTAATGAAAAACTGTTTTTT
v_gene: TRBV10-3
d_gene: TRBD1
j_gene: TRBJ1-4
abundance: -

CDR3aa: CASSLVDRDRGYGYTF
CDR3nt: TGCGCCAGCAGCTTGGTGGACCGGGACAGGGGCTATGGCTACACCTTC
v_gene: TRBV5-1
d_gene: TRBD1
j_gene: TRBJ1-2
abundance: -

CDR3aa: CASSLGTGQPQHF
CDR3nt: TGTGCCAGCAGCTTAGGGACGGGTCAGCCCCAGCATTTT
v_gene: TRBV7-9
d_gene: -
j_gene: TRBJ1-5
abundance: few

CDR3aa: CASTKQGYGYTF
CDR3nt: TGTGCCAGCACCAAACAGGGATATGGCTACACCTTC
v_gene: TRBV6-1
d_gene: -
j_gene: TRBJ1-2
abundance: few

CDR3aa: CASSTPTGMNTEAFF
CDR3nt: TGCGCCAGCAGTACACCGACAGGGATGAACACTGAAGCTTTCTTT
v_gene: TRBV5-1
d_gene: TRBD1
j_gene: TRBJ1-1
abundance: -

CDR3aa: CASSLVLPSSYNEQFF
CDR3nt: TGTGCCAGCAGTTTGGTACTCCCAAGCTCCTACAATGAGCAGTTCTTC
v_gene: TRBV28
d_gene: -
j_gene: TRBJ2-1
abundance: few

CDR3aa: CGARDRLRENTEAFF
CDR3nt: TGCGGTGCTAGAGACCGTCTTAGGGAAAACACTGAAGCTTTCTTT
v_gene: TRBV20-1
d_gene: -
j_gene: TRBJ1-1
abundance: -

CDR3aa: CASSLRDTQNIQYF
CDR3nt: TGTGCCAGCAGCTTACGAGACACGCAAAACATTCAGTACTTC
v_gene: TRBV7-9
d_gene: -
j_gene: TRBJ2-4
abundance: few

CDR3aa: CASSRTEIPENTEAFF
CDR3nt: TGTGCCAGCAGCCGGACAGAAATTCCGGAGAACACTGAAGCTTTCTTT
v_gene: TRBV7-6
d_gene: -
j_gene: TRBJ1-1
abundance: few

CDR3aa: CSASPGRASGGTDTQYF
CDR3nt: TGCAGTGCGAGCCCGGGGAGGGCTAGCGGTGGCACAGATACGCAGTATTTT
v_gene: TRBV20-1
d_gene: TRBD2
j_gene: TRBJ2-3
abundance: -

CDR3aa: CASSLGAGTSVYEQYF
CDR3nt: TGTGCCAGCAGCTTAGGGGCCGGGACTAGCGTTTACGAGCAGTACTTC
v_gene: TRBV7-2
d_gene: TRBD2
j_gene: TRBJ2-7
abundance: few

CDR3aa: CASSLDGTSGRVVTQYF
CDR3nt: TGTGCCAGCAGCTTAGACGGGACTAGCGGGAGGGTGGTGACCCAGTACTTC
v_gene: TRBV7-8
d_gene: TRBD2
j_gene: TRBJ2-5
abundance: -

CDR3aa: CASSLSSRVSSYEQYF
CDR3nt: TGTGCCAGCAGCTTAAGTAGCAGGGTGAGCTCCTACGAGCAGTACTTC
v_gene: TRBV7-2
d_gene: -
j_gene: TRBJ2-7
abundance: -

CDR3aa: CASSVEIYGEQYF
CDR3nt: TGTGCCAGCAGCGTAGAAATTTATGGGGAGCAGTACTTC
v_gene: TRBV9
d_gene: -
j_gene: TRBJ2-5
abundance: -

CDR3aa: CALGGQGQDTQYF
CDR3nt: TGTGCCCTCGGGGGACAGGGACAAGATACGCAGTATTTT
v_gene: TRBV10-3
d_gene: TRBD1
j_gene: TRBJ2-3
abundance: few

CDR3aa: CSGPAGPCTSTDTQYF
CDR3nt: TGCAGTGGCCCAGCGGGTCCTTGTACTAGCACAGATACGCAGTATTTT
v_gene: TRBV20-1
d_gene: -
j_gene: TRBJ2-3
abundance: -

CDR3aa: CASSFLSGTNSYNSPLHF
CDR3nt: TGTGCCAGCAGTTTTCTGTCCGGGACTAACTCCTATAATTCACCCCTCCACTTT
v_gene: TRBV12-3/TRBV12-4
d_gene: -
j_gene: TRBJ1-6
abundance: -

CDR3aa: CSASGTPKEKLFF
CDR3nt: TGCAGTGCGTCCGGGACACCGAAGGAAAAACTGTTTTTT
v_gene: TRBV20-1
d_gene: -
j_gene: TRBJ1-4
abundance: -

CDR3aa: CASSHDSPYNSPLHF
CDR3nt: TGCGCCAGCAGCCATGACAGTCCCTATAATTCACCCCTCCACTTT
v_gene: TRBV5-1
d_gene: -
j_gene: TRBJ1-6
abundance: -

CDR3aa: CAGSSGSTYNEQFF
CDR3nt: TGTGCCGGATCTAGCGGGTCGACCTACAATGAGCAGTTCTTC
v_gene: TRBV6-2/TRBV6-3
d_gene: TRBD2
j_gene: TRBJ2-1
abundance: once

CDR3aa: CASSLGSNSYEQYF
CDR3nt: TGCGCCAGCAGCTTGGGGTCGAATTCCTACGAGCAGTACTTC
v_gene: TRBV5-1
d_gene: -
j_gene: TRBJ2-7
abundance: -